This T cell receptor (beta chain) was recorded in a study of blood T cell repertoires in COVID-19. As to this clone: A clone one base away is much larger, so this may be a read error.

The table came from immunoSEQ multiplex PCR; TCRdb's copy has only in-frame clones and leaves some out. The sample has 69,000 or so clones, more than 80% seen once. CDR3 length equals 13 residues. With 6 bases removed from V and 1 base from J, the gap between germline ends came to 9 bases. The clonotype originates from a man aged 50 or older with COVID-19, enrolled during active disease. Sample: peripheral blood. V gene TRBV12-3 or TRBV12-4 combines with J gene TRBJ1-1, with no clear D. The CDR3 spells CASSLQRNTEAFF. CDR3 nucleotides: TGTGCCAGCAGCCTACAGAGGAACACTGAAGCTTTCTTT.